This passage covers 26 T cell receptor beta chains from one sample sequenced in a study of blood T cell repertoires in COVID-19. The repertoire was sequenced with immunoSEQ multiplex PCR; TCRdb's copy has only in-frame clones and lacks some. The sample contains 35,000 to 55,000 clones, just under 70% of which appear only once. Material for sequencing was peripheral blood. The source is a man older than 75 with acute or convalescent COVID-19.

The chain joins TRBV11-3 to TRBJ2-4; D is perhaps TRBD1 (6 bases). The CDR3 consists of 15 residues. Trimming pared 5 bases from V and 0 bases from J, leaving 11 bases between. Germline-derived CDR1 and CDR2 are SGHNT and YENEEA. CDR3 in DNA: TGTGCCAGCAGCCCCCAGGGGTTAGCCAAAAACATTCAGTACTTC. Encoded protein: CASSPQGLAKNIQYF.

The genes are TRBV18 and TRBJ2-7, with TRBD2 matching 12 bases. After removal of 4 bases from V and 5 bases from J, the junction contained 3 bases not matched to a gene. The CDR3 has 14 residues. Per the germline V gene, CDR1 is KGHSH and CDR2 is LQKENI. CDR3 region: CASSQTSGRNEQYF. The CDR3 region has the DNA TGTGCCAGCTCACAGACTAGCGGGAGAAACGAGCAGTACTTC. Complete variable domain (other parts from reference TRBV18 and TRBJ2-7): NAGVMQNPRHLVRRRGQEARLRCSPMKGHSHVYWYRQLPEEGLKFMVYLQKENIIDESGMPKERFSAEFPKEGPSILRIQQVVRGDSAAYFCASSQTSGRNEQYFGPGTRLTVT.

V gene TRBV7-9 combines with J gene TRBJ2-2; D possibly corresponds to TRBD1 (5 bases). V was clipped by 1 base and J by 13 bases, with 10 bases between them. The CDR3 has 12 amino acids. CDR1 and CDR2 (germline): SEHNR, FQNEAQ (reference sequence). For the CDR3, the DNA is TGTGCCAGCAGCTTAGAGGAAAGGGGGCTGTTTTTT. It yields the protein CASSLEERGLFF.

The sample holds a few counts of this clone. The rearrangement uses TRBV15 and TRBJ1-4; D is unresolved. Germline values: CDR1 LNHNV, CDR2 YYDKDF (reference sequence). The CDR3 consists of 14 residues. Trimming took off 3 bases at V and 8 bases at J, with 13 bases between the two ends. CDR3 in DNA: TGTGCCACCAGCAGCGGAGGGTCCAAGGAAAAACTGTTTTTT. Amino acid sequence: CATSSGGSKEKLFF.

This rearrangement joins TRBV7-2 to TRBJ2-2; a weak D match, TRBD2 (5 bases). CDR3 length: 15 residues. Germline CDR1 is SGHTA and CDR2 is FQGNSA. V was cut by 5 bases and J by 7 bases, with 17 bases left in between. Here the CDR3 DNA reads TGTGCCAGCAGCCTAGGGCCCGGGAATAGCGGGGAGCTGTTTTTT. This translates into CASSLGPGNSGELFF.

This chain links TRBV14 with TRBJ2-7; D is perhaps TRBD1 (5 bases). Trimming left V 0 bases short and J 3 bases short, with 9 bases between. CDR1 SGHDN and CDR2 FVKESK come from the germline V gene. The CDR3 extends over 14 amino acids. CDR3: CASSQDLDSYEQYF. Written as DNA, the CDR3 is TGTGCCAGCAGCCAAGATCTTGACAGCTACGAGCAGTACTTC.

CDR3 sequence reads: CSASAADTQYF. The CDR3 nucleotides read TGCAGTGCTAGTGCGGCAGATACGCAGTATTTT. This sequence joins TRBV20-1 and TRBJ2-3; D unresolved. The CDR3 length is 11 residues. V was clipped by 3 bases and J by 4 bases, with 5 bases between them. Germline CDR1 and CDR2: DFQATT and SNEGSKA (reference sequence).

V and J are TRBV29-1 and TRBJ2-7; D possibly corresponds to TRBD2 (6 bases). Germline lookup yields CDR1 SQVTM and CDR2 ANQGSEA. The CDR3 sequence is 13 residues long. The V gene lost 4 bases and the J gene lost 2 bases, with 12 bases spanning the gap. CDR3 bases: TGCAGCGTTGTACGGGACTCGCCCTACGAGCAGTACTTC. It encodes CSVVRDSPYEQYF.

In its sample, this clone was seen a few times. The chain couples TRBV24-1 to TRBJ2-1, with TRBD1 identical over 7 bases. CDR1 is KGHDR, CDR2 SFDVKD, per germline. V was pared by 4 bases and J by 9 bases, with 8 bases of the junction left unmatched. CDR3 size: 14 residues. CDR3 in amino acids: CATSDRTGVGEQFF. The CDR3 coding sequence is TGTGCCACCAGTGACCGCACAGGGGTTGGTGAGCAGTTCTTC.

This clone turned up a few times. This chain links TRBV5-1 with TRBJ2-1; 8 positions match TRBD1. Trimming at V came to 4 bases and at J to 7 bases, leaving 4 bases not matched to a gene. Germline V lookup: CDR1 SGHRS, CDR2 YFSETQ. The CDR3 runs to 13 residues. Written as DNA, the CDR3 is TGCGCCAGCAGCCAATACAGGGGGAATGAGCAGTTCTTC. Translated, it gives CASSQYRGNEQFF.

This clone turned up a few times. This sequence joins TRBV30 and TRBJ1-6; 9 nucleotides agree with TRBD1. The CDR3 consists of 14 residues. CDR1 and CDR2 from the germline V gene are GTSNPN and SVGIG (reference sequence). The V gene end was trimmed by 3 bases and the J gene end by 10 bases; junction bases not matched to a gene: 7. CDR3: CAWRTGTGSSPLHF. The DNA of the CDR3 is TGTGCCTGGAGGACCGGGACAGGGAGCTCACCCCTCCACTTT.

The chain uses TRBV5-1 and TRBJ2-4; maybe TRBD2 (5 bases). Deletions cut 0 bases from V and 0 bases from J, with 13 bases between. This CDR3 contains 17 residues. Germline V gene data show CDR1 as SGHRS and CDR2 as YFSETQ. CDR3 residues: CASSLDPGGGAKNIQYF. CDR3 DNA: TGCGCCAGCAGCTTGGATCCGGGCGGAGGAGCCAAAAACATTCAGTACTTC.

CDR3 sequence (DNA): TGTGCCAGCCGCCCCGTGGACTCGAACACTGAAGCTTTCTTT. As protein: CASRPVDSNTEAFF. The chain combines TRBV9 with TRBJ1-1, with D unresolved. Trimming removed 7 bases at V and 1 base at J, with 14 bases between. CDR3 size: 14 residues. Per the germline V gene, CDR1 is SGDLS and CDR2 is YYNGEE.

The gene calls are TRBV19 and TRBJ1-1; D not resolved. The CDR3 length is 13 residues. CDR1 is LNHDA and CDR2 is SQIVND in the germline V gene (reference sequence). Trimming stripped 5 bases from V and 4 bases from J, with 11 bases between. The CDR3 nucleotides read TGTGCCAGTAGTCCGCCTATATCCACTGAAGCTTTCTTT. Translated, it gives CASSPPISTEAFF. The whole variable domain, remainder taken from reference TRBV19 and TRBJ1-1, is DGGITQSPKYLFRKEGQNVTLSCEQNLNHDAMYWYRQDPGQGLRLIYYSQIVNDFQKGDIAEGYSVSREKKESFPLTVTSAQKNPTAFYLCASSPPISTEAFFGQGTRLTVV.

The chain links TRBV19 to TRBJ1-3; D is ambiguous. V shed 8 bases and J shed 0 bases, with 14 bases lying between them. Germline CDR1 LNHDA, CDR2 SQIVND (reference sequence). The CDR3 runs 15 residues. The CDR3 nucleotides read TGTGCCAGTTCAGCGGCGGCCTTCTCTGGAAACACCATATATTTT. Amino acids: CASSAAAFSGNTIYF. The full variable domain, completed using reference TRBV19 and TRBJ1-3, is DGGITQSPKYLFRKEGQNVTLSCEQNLNHDAMYWYRQDPGQGLRLIYYSQIVNDFQKGDIAEGYSVSREKKESFPLTVTSAQKNPTAFYLCASSAAAFSGNTIYFGEGSWLTVV.

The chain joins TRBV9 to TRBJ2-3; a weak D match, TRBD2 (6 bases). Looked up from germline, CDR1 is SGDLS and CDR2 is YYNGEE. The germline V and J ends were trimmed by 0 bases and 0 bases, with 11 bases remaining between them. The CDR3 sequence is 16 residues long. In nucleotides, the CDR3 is TGTGCCAGCAGCGTAGGGAGTAGCGGAAGCACAGATACGCAGTATTTT. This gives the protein CASSVGSSGSTDTQYF.

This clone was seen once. Here the CDR3 reads CASSLNRAPSPLHF. The CDR3 nucleotides are TGTGCCAGCAGCTTAAACAGGGCCCCTTCACCCCTCCACTTT. V usage is TRBV11-2 and J usage is TRBJ1-6; the D gene is possibly TRBD1 (6 bases). The CDR3 has 14 amino acids. Germline CDR1 is SGHAT and CDR2 is FQNNGV. V was trimmed by 2 bases and J by 9 bases, leaving 11 bases between them.

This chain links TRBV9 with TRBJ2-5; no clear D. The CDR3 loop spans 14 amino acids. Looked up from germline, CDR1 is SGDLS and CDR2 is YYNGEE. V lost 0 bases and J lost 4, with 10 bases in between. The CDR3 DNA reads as TGTGCCAGCAGCGTAGAGGCCTCTAGAGAGACCCAGTACTTC. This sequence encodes CASSVEASRETQYF.

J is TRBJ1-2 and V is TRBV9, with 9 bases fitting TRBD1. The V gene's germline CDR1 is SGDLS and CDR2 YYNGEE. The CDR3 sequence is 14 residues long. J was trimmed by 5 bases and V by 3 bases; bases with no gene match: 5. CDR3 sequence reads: CASSGPDRGYGYTF. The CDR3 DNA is TGTGCCAGCAGCGGACCCGACAGGGGGTATGGCTACACCTTC. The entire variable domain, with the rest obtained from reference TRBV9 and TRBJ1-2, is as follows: DSGVTQTPKHLITATGQRVTLRCSPRSGDLSVYWYQQSLDQGLQFLIQYYNGEERAKGNILERFSAQQFPDLHSELNLSSLELGDSALYFCASSGPDRGYGYTFGSGTRLTVV.

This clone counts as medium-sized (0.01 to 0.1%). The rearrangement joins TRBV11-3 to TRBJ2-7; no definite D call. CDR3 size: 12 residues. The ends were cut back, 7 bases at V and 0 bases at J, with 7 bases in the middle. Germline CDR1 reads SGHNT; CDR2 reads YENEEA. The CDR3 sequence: CASTMSSYEQYF. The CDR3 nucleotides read TGTGCCAGCACGATGAGCTCCTACGAGCAGTACTTC.

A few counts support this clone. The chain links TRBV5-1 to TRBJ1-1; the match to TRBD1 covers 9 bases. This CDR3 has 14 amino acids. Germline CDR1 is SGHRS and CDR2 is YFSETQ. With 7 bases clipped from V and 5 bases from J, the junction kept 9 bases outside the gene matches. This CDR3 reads CASGQGQGGTEAFF. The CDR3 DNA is TGCGCCAGCGGACAGGGACAGGGAGGAACTGAAGCTTTCTTT. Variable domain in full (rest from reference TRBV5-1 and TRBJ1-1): KAGVTQTPRYLIKTRGQQVTLSCSPISGHRSVSWYQQTPGQGLQFLFEYFSETQRNKGNFPGRFSGRQFSNSRSEMNVSTLELGDSALYLCASGQGQGGTEAFFGQGTRLTVV.

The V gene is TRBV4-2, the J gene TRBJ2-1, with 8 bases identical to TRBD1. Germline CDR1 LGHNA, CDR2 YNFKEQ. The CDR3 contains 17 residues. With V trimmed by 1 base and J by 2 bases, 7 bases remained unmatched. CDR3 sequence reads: CASSQVRAGGAYNEQFF. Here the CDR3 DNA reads TGTGCCAGCAGCCAAGTAAGGGCAGGGGGCGCCTACAATGAGCAGTTCTTC.

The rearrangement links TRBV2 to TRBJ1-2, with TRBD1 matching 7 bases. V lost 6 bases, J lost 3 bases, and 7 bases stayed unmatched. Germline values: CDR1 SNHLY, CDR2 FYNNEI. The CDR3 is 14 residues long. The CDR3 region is CASRLGTADYGYTF. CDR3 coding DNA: TGTGCCAGCAGACTCGGGACAGCCGACTATGGCTACACCTTC.

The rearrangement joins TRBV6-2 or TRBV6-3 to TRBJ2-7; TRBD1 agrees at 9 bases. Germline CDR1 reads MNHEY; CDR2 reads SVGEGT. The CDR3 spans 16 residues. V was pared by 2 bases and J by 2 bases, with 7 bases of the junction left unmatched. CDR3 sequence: CASSYTRQGGPYEQYF. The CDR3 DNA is TGTGCCAGCAGTTACACCCGACAGGGGGGACCCTACGAGCAGTACTTC.

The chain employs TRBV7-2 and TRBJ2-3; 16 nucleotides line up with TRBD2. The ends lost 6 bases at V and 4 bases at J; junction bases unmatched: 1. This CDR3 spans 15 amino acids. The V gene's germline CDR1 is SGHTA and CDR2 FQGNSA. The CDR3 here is CASRGTSGRADTQYF. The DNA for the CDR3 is TGTGCCAGCAGAGGGACTAGCGGGAGGGCAGATACGCAGTATTTT.

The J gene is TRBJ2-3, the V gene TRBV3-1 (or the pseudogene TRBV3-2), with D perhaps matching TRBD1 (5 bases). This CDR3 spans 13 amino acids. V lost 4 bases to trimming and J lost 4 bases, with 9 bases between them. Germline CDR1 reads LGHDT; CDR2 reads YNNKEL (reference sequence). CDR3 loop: CASSPTGSDTQYF. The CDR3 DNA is TGTGCCAGCAGCCCTACAGGTTCAGATACGCAGTATTTT.